The T cell receptor beta chain under discussion was sequenced for a study of shared clonotypes between healthy human individuals. Study-level results: Donor clonotype sharing was expected to depend on sequencing depth.

On this clone: No antigen is known for it.

Replicate sorted-subset PCRs were loaded with approximately 190 ng DNA, 31,000 or so T cell genomes. TCRdb's table, derived via immunoSEQ multiplex PCR, lists solely in-frame clones and lacks some. The table includes 2.3 million or so clones, 93% detected once. Trimming stripped 3 bases from V and 6 bases from J, with 12 bases between. Germline values: CDR1 ENHRY, CDR2 SYGVKD. CDR3 length equals 14 residues. Specimen: naive CD4+ T cells from PBMCs. Subset meaning: CD45RA+ positively selected. The rearrangement joins TRBV10-3 to TRBJ2-4, with D perhaps matching TRBD1 (6 bases). The receptor comes from a man between 18 and 29 years old in good health. Some clones in this sample may be carry-over from other donors' samples. The CDR3 sequence is CAISDLRGSNIQYF. Written as DNA, the CDR3 is TGTGCCATCAGTGACCTCAGGGGATCAAACATTCAGTACTTC.